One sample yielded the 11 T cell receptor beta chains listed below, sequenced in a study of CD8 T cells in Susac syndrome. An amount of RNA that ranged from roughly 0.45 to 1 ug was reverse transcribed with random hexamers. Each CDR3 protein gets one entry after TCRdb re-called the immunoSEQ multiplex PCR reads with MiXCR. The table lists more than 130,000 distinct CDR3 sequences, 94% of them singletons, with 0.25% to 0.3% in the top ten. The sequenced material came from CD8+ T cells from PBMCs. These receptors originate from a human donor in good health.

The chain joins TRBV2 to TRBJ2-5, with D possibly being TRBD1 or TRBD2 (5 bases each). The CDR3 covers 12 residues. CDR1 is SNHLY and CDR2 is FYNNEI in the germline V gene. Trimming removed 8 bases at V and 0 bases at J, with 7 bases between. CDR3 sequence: CASEGNQETQYF. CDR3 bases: TGTGCCAGCGAGGGGAACCAAGAGACCCAGTACTTC.

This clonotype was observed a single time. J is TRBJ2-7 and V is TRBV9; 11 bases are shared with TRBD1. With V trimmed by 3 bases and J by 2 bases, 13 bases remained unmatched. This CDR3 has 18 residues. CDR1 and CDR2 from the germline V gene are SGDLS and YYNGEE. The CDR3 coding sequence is TGTGCCAGCAGCGCAAACAGGGACAGGGGGATTGGGCCCTACGAGCAGTACTTC. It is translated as CASSANRDRGIGPYEQYF. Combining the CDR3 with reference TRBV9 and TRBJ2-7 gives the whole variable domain DSGVTQTPKHLITATGQRVTLRCSPRSGDLSVYWYQQSLDQGLQFLIQYYNGEERAKGNILERFSAQQFPDLHSELNLSSLELGDSALYFCASSANRDRGIGPYEQYFGPGTRLTVT.

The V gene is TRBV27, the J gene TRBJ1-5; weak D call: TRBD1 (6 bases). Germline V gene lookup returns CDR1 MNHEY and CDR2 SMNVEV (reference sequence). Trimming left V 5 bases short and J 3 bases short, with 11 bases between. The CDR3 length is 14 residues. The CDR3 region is CASSPDSYNQPQHF. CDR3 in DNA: TGTGCCAGCAGTCCGGACAGTTACAATCAGCCCCAGCATTTT.

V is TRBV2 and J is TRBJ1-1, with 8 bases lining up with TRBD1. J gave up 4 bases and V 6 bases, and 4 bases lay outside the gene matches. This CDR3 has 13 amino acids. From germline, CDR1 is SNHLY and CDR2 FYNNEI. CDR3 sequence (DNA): TGTGCCAGCAGGCCGACAGGGGCCACTGAAGCTTTCTTT. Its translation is CASRPTGATEAFF.

Written as DNA, the CDR3 is TGTGCCAGCAGCTTGGAGCGGAGATACAATGAGCAGTTCTTC. It encodes CASSLERRYNEQFF. This chain joins TRBV11-2 and TRBJ2-1; possibly TRBD2 for D (5 bases). Trimming took off 3 bases at V and 4 bases at J, with 10 bases between the two ends. Germline CDR1 and CDR2: SGHAT and FQNNGV. The CDR3 runs 14 residues.

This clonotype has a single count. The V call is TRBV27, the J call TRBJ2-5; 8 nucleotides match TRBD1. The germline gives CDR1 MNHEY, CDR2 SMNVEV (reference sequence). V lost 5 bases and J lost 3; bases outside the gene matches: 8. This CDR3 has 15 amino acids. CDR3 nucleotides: TGTGCCAGCAGTCCCCAACGGACAGGGAAAGAGACCCAGTACTTC. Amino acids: CASSPQRTGKETQYF.

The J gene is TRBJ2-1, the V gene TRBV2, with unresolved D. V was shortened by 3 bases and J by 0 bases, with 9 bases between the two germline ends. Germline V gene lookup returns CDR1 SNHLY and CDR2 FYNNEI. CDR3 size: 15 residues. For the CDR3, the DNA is TGTGCCAGCAGTGACCGGACGGGCTCCTACAATGAGCAGTTCTTC. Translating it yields CASSDRTGSYNEQFF.

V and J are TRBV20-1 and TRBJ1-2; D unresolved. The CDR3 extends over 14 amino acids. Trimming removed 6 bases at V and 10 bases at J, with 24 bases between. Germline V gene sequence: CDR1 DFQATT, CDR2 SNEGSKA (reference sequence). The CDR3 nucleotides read TGCAGTGCCCGGATGTTGGCTGCTGCGCAAATCTACACCTTC. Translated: CSARMLAAAQIYTF.

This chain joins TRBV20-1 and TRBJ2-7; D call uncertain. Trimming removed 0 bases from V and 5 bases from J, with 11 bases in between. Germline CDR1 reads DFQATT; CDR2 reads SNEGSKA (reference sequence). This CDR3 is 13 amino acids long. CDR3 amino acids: CSAREGPGHEQYF. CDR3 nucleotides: TGCAGTGCTAGAGAAGGGCCGGGCCACGAGCAGTACTTC.

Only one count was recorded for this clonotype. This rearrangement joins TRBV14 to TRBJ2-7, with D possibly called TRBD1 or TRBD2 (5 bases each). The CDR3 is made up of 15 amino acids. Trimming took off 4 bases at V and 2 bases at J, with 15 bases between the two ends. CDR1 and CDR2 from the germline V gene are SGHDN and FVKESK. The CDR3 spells CASSPQGVNTYEQYF. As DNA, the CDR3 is TGTGCCAGCAGCCCGCAGGGAGTAAACACCTACGAGCAGTACTTC.

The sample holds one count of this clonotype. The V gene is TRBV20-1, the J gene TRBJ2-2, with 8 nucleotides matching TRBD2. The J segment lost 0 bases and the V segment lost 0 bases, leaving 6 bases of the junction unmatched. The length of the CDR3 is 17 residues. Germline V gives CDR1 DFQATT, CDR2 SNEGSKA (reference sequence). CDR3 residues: CSARDLGSGANTGELFF. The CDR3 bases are TGCAGTGCTAGAGATCTCGGTAGCGGGGCGAACACCGGGGAGCTGTTTTTT.